These 32 T cell receptor beta chains came from one sample sequenced in a study of blood T cell repertoires in COVID-19. Generated by immunoSEQ multiplex PCR, the TCRdb table keeps only in-frame clones and is missing some. The data show about 400,000 clones, around 92% seen once. The sequencing input was PBMCs or T cells enriched from blood (not recorded which). These receptors came from a woman in her thirties who had recovered from COVID-19.

CDR3 bases: TGTGCCAGCAGTCCCCGGTCAGGGGAGCAGTACTTC. It encodes CASSPRSGEQYF. The chain recombines TRBV27 with TRBJ2-7, with a tentative D call TRBD1 (5 bases). Germline V CDR1 and CDR2: MNHEY, SMNVEV (reference sequence). Trimming stripped 5 bases from V and 7 bases from J, with 12 bases between. CDR3 length: 12 amino acids.

The count of this clone is one. The chain combines TRBV2 with TRBJ2-2; 7 bases agree with TRBD1. Germline trimming cut 5 bases from V and 2 bases from J; bases unmatched to any gene: 2. This CDR3 comprises 14 residues. Germline loops: CDR1 SNHLY, CDR2 FYNNEI. CDR3 coding DNA: TGTGCCAGCAGTTGGACAGGAAACACCGGGGAGCTGTTTTTT. Amino acid sequence: CASSWTGNTGELFF.

The chain joins TRBV24-1 to TRBJ2-5; 8 bases align to TRBD2. Germline V gene data show CDR1 as KGHDR and CDR2 as SFDVKD. This CDR3 comprises 15 residues. With V trimmed by 4 bases and J by 4 bases, 7 bases remained unmatched. This chain's CDR3 is CATSEGTGGRETQYF. The CDR3, as DNA: TGTGCCACCAGTGAGGGTACGGGGGGGCGAGAGACCCAGTACTTC.

This chain connects TRBV19 to TRBJ1-2; 10 nucleotides agree with TRBD1. With V trimmed by 3 bases and J by 7 bases, 11 bases remained unmatched. CDR3 length: 16 amino acids. Germline CDR1 is LNHDA and CDR2 is SQIVND (reference sequence). The CDR3 nucleotides are TGTGCCAGTAGTATGGGACAGGGGAATCGGTGGCGTGGCTACACCTTC. Translation: CASSMGQGNRWRGYTF.

This chain connects TRBV19 to TRBJ1-5; D might be TRBD1 (6 bases). The CDR3 has 15 amino acids. CDR1 is LNHDA, CDR2 SQIVND, per germline (reference sequence). The V end lost 3 bases, the J end lost 6 bases, and 15 bases lay between the germline ends. In DNA form, the CDR3 reads TGTGCCAGTAGTATTTTCGGGCAGGGGCGTCAGCCCCAGCATTTT. Translating gives CASSIFGQGRQPQHF.

This rearrangement joins TRBV4-2 to TRBJ1-6; TRBD1 matches 9 bases. The trim removed 0 bases at V and 9 bases at J, leaving 12 bases unmatched. Germline CDR1 and CDR2: LGHNA and YNFKEQ. The CDR3 runs to 18 residues. CDR3 DNA sequence: TGTGCCAGCAGCCAAGACCACGTTGGGACAGGGATGGTTTCACCCCTCCACTTT. Its translation: CASSQDHVGTGMVSPLHF.

The CDR3 bases are TGTGCCAGCAGTGCTTCAGCGGGGGCTAGCACAGATACGCAGTATTTT. It specifies CASSASAGASTDTQYF. The chain couples TRBV7-6 to TRBJ2-3; 8 bases map to TRBD2. This CDR3 is built from 16 residues. With 6 bases clipped from V and 0 bases from J, the junction kept 8 bases outside the gene matches. Germline V gene data show CDR1 as SGHVS and CDR2 as FNYEAQ.

The chain recombines TRBV5-8 with TRBJ2-6; TRBD1 is a possible D gene (5 bases). This CDR3 has 15 amino acids. Trimming removed 0 bases at V and 3 bases at J, with 7 bases between. Germline V CDR1 and CDR2: SGHTS, YDEGEE. CDR3 amino acids: CASSLGRVGANVLTF. The CDR3, as DNA: TGTGCCAGCAGCTTGGGCAGGGTTGGGGCCAACGTCCTGACTTTC.

The J gene is TRBJ2-3, the V gene TRBV2; 8 bases are shared with TRBD2. The trim removed 7 bases at V and 0 bases at J, leaving 6 bases unmatched. There are 15 residues in the CDR3. Germline-derived CDR1 and CDR2 are SNHLY and FYNNEI. For the CDR3, the DNA is TGTGCCAGCACCCGGGTAGCGGGAAGCACAGATACGCAGTATTTT. It is translated as CASTRVAGSTDTQYF.

The chain employs TRBV27 and TRBJ2-1; the D gene is possibly TRBD2 (6 bases). The CDR3 has 14 residues. V lost 2 bases and J lost 7, with 12 bases in between. Germline V gives CDR1 MNHEY, CDR2 SMNVEV (reference sequence). CDR3 protein: CASSLIVGGNEQFF. CDR3 sequence (DNA): TGTGCCAGCAGTTTAATTGTGGGGGGTAATGAGCAGTTCTTC.

V is TRBV2 and J is TRBJ1-2; TRBD1 matches at 8 bases. Trimming at V came to 5 bases and at J to 7 bases, leaving 15 bases not matched to a gene. CDR1 is SNHLY, CDR2 FYNNEI, per germline. This CDR3 has 16 amino acids. For the CDR3, the DNA is TGTGCCAGCAGTCTTATTTACAGGACAGGGCGTGTTGGCTACACCTTC. Translating it yields CASSLIYRTGRVGYTF.

The gene calls are TRBV30 and TRBJ1-2; TRBD1 aligns across 9 bases. With 1 base clipped from V and 8 bases from J, the junction kept 2 bases outside the gene matches. Germline CDR1 reads GTSNPN; CDR2 reads SVGIG (reference sequence). The CDR3 has 12 residues. In DNA form, the CDR3 reads TGTGCCTGGAGTGACAGGGGGCAAGGCTACACCTTC. Its translation is CAWSDRGQGYTF.

The V gene is TRBV7-5, the J gene TRBJ1-1. TRBV7-5 is reported as a pseudogene. This CDR3 is built from 15 residues. CDR3 region: CARSLQAGENTEAFF. The CDR3, as DNA: TGTGCCAGAAGCTTACAAGCGGGAGAGAACACTGAAGCTTTCTTT.

This sequence joins TRBV3-1 (or the pseudogene TRBV3-2) and TRBJ2-7, with a weak D call TRBD1 (5 bases). V was trimmed by 1 base and J by 5 bases, leaving 12 bases between them. This CDR3 comprises 14 residues. Germline-derived CDR1 and CDR2 are LGHDT and YNNKEL (reference sequence). CDR3 nucleotides: TGTGCCAGCAGCCAAGGACGCAGGGTCCACGAGCAGTACTTC. Its translation is CASSQGRRVHEQYF.

The chain couples TRBV29-1 to TRBJ2-1; D is ambiguous. The CDR3 is 11 amino acids. V was shortened by 4 bases and J by 5 bases, with 6 bases between the two germline ends. CDR1 SQVTM and CDR2 ANQGSEA come from the germline V gene. CDR3 amino acids: CSVGHNNEQFF. The CDR3 region has the DNA TGCAGCGTTGGGCATAACAATGAGCAGTTCTTC.

The V and J genes are TRBV19 and TRBJ2-7, with a weak D call TRBD1 (5 bases). The CDR3 loop spans 14 amino acids. Looked up from germline, CDR1 is LNHDA and CDR2 is SQIVND (reference sequence). V dropped 3 bases and J dropped 0 bases, with 9 bases sitting between them. CDR3 sequence (DNA): TGTGCCAGTAGTATGCAGGGTGGCTCCTACGAGCAGTACTTC. It yields the protein CASSMQGGSYEQYF.

The V gene is TRBV11-2, the J gene TRBJ1-4, with TRBD1 matching over 7 bases. Germline assignment: CDR1 SGHAT and CDR2 FQNNGV. V shed 5 bases and J 7 bases; nucleotides not matched to a gene: 7. This CDR3 region has 14 residues. Written as DNA, the CDR3 is TGTGCCAGCAGCCAGACAGGGCCTTTTGAAAAACTGTTTTTT. Amino acid sequence: CASSQTGPFEKLFF. Drawing the rest from reference TRBV11-2 and TRBJ1-4, the complete variable domain is EAGVAQSPRYKIIEKRQSVAFWCNPISGHATLYWYQQILGQGPKLLIQFQNNGVVDDSQLPKDRFSAERLKGVDSTLKIQPAKLEDSAVYLCASSQTGPFEKLFFGSGTQLSVL.

The CDR3 loop reads CASSLRKDQGAPKNIQYF. As DNA, the CDR3 is TGTGCCAGCAGCCTTCGGAAAGATCAGGGGGCTCCCAAAAACATTCAGTACTTC. The gene calls are TRBV7-8 and TRBJ2-4, with 8 bases that match TRBD1. V was clipped by 5 bases and J by 2 bases; unmatched bases: 14. Germline-derived CDR1 and CDR2 are SGHVS and FQNEAQ. The CDR3 length is 18 residues.

The chain joins TRBV12-3 or TRBV12-4 to TRBJ1-5; D might be TRBD1 (6 bases). V shed 9 bases and J shed 2 bases, with 11 bases lying between them. CDR3 length: 13 residues. The CDR3 sequence: CASGTSGNQPQHF. The CDR3 DNA reads as TGTGCCAGTGGGACATCGGGCAATCAGCCCCAGCATTTT.

The CDR3 here is CASSNGTGGMVAEAFF. CDR3 coding DNA: TGTGCCAGCAGCAACGGGACAGGGGGCATGGTCGCTGAAGCTTTCTTT. The chain joins TRBV21-1 to TRBJ1-1; TRBD1 is the table's D call and was not checked against the DNA. TRBV21-1 is given as a pseudogene. This CDR3 region has 16 residues.

The chain is built from TRBV4-1 and TRBJ2-2, with D maybe TRBD1 (5 bases). The CDR3 is 18 amino acids. V was shortened by 3 bases and J by 1 base, with 18 bases between the two germline ends. The V gene's germline CDR1 is MGHRA and CDR2 YSYEKL. The DNA of the CDR3 is TGCGCCAGCAGCCAGGGTCCTTTTGGGGCTATGAACACCGGGGAGCTGTTTTTT. Its protein is CASSQGPFGAMNTGELFF.

The sample holds one count of this clone. The rearrangement uses TRBV7-9 and TRBJ1-5, with TRBD1 identical over 10 bases. Germline CDR1 and CDR2: SEHNR and FQNEAQ (reference sequence). J gave up 0 bases and V 4 bases, and 3 bases lay outside the gene matches. This CDR3 has 16 amino acids. The CDR3 region has the DNA TGTGCCAGCAGCTCGGGACAGGGGCTTAGCAATCAGCCCCAGCATTTT. It translates to CASSSGQGLSNQPQHF.

The chain links TRBV5-4 to TRBJ2-7; no clear D. From germline, CDR1 is SGHNT and CDR2 YYREEE (reference sequence). The germline V and J ends were trimmed by 0 bases and 6 bases, with 7 bases remaining between them. This CDR3 comprises 12 residues. For the CDR3, the DNA is TGTGCCAGCAGCTTGGGTCGGAGCGAGCAGTACTTC. Encoded protein: CASSLGRSEQYF.

The chain links TRBV19 to TRBJ1-5; 7 bases match TRBD1. This CDR3 is 15 amino acids long. CDR1 and CDR2 (germline): LNHDA, SQIVND (reference sequence). The V gene end was trimmed by 9 bases and the J gene end by 0 bases; junction bases not matched to a gene: 8. CDR3 in amino acids: CASRQGTYSNQPQHF. Written as DNA, the CDR3 is TGTGCCAGCAGACAGGGTACCTATAGCAATCAGCCCCAGCATTTT.

The chain links TRBV5-6 to TRBJ2-1, with a possible D match to TRBD1 (5 bases). The CDR3 length is 17 residues. In germline, CDR1 is SGHDT, CDR2 YYEEEE. V was cut by 3 bases and J by 12 bases, with 28 bases left in between. The CDR3 DNA reads TGTGCCAGCAGCTCCATCACTACAGGAGCATTTCCACAAGTGCAGTTCTTC. This encodes CASSSITTGAFPQVQFF.

This rearrangement joins TRBV5-1 to TRBJ2-7; 13 positions agree with TRBD2. This CDR3 spans 13 amino acids. The germline CDR1 and CDR2 sequences are SGHRS and YFSETQ. The trim removed 7 bases at V and 2 bases at J, leaving 0 bases unmatched. For the CDR3, the DNA is TGCGCCAGCGGACTAGCGGGGGCCTACGAGCAGTACTTC. This encodes CASGLAGAYEQYF.

This clone was picked up one time. This chain joins TRBV3-1 (or the pseudogene TRBV3-2) and TRBJ2-2, with 8 bases aligning to TRBD1. The CDR3 spans 15 residues. In germline, CDR1 is LGHDT, CDR2 YNNKEL (reference sequence). With 3 bases clipped from V and 7 bases from J, the junction kept 7 bases outside the gene matches. CDR3 amino acids: CASSQAVTGGGELFF. DNA for the CDR3: TGTGCCAGCAGCCAGGCAGTAACAGGGGGCGGGGAGCTGTTTTTT.

V is TRBV28 and J is TRBJ1-2; tentative D call: TRBD1 (6 bases). The CDR3 has 12 amino acids. Trimming took 7 bases from V and 7 from J, leaving 13 bases between them. Per the germline V gene, CDR1 is MDHEN and CDR2 is SYDVKM. Written as DNA, the CDR3 is TGTGCCAGCACCCTCGGGGGGCCTGGCTACACCTTC. Translating it yields CASTLGGPGYTF.

Comments on this clone: Distinct nucleotide sequences in the sample also encode this CDR3. V and J are TRBV12-3 or TRBV12-4 and TRBJ1-2, with D possibly matching TRBD1 (6 bases). The length of the CDR3 is 13 residues. V lost 5 bases to trimming and J lost 2 bases, with 9 bases between them. The CDR3 is CASSPDRNYGYTF. The CDR3 DNA reads TGTGCCAGCAGTCCCGACAGGAACTATGGCTACACCTTC.

This chain connects TRBV30 to TRBJ2-1, with 10 bases matching TRBD2. CDR1 is GTSNPN, CDR2 SVGIG, per germline (reference sequence). Trimming removed 3 bases from V and 0 bases from J; junction bases left unmatched: 8. This CDR3 has 17 residues. In DNA form, the CDR3 reads TGTGCCTGGAGGCAGCGGGAGGGACTCAGCTCCTACAATGAGCAGTTCTTC. Encoded protein: CAWRQREGLSSYNEQFF.

In this sample, this clone turned up a few times. The CDR3 region has the DNA TGTGCCAGCAGTATGGGACAGGGGGCTTCCGAGCAGTACTTC. Protein: CASSMGQGASEQYF. This sequence joins TRBV6-5 and TRBJ2-7, with 12 bases aligning to TRBD1. The CDR3 has 14 amino acids. Unmatched junction bases numbered 5, after V lost 5 bases and J lost 6 bases. Germline CDR1 is MNHEY and CDR2 is SVGAGI.

This clone was detected only once. The chain employs TRBV5-1 and TRBJ1-6; 7 nucleotides match TRBD1. The germline CDR1 and CDR2 sequences are SGHRS and YFSETQ. CDR3 size: 16 residues. J lost 7 bases, V lost 1 base, and 8 bases had no gene match. The CDR3 DNA sequence: TGCGCCAGCAGCTTGCTGGTTGGGGACAGCAATTCACCCCTCCACTTT. Its protein product is CASSLLVGDSNSPLHF.